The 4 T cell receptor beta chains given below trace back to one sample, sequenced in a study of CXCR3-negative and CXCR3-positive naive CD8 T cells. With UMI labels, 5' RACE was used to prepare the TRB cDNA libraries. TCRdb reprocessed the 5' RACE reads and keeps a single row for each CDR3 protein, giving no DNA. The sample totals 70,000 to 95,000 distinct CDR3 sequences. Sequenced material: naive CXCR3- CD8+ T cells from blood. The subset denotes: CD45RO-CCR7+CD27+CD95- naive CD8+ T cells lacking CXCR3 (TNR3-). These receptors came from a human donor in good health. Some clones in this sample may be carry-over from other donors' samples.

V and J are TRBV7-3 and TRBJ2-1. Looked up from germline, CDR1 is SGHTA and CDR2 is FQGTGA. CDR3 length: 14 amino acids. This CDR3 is CASSLTDGDSEQFF.

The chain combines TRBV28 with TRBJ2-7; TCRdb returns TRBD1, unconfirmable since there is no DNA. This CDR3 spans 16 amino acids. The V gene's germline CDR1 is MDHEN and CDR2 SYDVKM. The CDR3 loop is CASSLGWGRGFHEQYF.

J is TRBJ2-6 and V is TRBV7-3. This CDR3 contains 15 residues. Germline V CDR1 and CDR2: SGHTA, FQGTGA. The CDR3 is CASSSGISGANVLTF. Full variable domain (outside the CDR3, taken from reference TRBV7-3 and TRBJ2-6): GAGVSQTPSNKVTEKGKYVELRCDPISGHTALYWYRQSLGQGPEFLIYFQGTGAADDSGLPNDRFFAVRPEGSVSTLKIQRTERGDSAVYLCASSSGISGANVLTFGAGSRLTVL.

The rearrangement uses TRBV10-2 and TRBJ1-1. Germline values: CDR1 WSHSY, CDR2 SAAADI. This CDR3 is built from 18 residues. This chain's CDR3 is CASSESGPEIGSNTEAFF.